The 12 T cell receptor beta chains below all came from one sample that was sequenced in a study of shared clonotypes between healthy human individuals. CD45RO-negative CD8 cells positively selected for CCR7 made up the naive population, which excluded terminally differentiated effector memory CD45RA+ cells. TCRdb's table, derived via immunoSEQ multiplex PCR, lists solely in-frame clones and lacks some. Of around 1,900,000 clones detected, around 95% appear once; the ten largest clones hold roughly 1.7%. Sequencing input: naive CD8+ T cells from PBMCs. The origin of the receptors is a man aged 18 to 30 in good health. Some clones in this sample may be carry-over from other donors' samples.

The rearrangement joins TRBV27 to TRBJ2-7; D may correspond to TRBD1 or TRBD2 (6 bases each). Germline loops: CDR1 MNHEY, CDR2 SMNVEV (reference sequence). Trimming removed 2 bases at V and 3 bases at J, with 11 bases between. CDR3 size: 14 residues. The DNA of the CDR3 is TGTGCCAGCAGTTTAGGGGGGCCCGGCTACGAGCAGTACTTC. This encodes CASSLGGPGYEQYF.

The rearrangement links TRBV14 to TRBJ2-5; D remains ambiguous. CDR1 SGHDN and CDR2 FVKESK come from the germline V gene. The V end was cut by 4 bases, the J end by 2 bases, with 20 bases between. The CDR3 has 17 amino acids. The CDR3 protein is CASSLPFGVSAQETQYF. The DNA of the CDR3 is TGTGCCAGCAGCCTCCCATTCGGCGTGAGCGCGCAAGAGACCCAGTACTTC.

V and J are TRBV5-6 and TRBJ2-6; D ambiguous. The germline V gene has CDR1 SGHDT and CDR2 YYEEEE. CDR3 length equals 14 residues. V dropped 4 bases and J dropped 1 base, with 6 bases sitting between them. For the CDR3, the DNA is TGTGCCAGCAGCCGATTGTCTGGGGCCAACGTCCTGACTTTC. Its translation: CASSRLSGANVLTF.

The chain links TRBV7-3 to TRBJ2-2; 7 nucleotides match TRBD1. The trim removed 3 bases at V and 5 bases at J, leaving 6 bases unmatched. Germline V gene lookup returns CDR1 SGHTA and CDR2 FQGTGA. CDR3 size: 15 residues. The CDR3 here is CASSLGTVNTGELFF. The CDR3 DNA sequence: TGTGCCAGCAGCTTGGGGACAGTCAATACCGGGGAGCTGTTTTTT.

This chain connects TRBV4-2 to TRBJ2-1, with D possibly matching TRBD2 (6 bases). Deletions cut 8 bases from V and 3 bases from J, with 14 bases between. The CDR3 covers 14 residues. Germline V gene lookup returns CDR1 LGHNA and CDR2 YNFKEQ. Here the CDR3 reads CASDPGTGYNEQFF. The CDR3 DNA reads TGTGCCAGCGACCCCGGGACTGGCTACAATGAGCAGTTCTTC.

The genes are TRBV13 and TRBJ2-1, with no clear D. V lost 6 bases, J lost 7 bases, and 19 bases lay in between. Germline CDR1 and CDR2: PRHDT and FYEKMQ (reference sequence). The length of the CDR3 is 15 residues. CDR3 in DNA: TGTGCCAGCAGTCGCCCAGGTGTGGAGCGTAATGAGCAGTTCTTC. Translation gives CASSRPGVERNEQFF.

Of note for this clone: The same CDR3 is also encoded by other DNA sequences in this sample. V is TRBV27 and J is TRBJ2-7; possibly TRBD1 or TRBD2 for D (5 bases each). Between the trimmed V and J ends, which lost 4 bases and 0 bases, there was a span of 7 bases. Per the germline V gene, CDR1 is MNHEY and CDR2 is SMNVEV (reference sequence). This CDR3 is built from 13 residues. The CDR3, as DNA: TGTGCCAGCAGTTGGGGGTCCTCCTACGAGCAGTACTTC. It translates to CASSWGSSYEQYF.

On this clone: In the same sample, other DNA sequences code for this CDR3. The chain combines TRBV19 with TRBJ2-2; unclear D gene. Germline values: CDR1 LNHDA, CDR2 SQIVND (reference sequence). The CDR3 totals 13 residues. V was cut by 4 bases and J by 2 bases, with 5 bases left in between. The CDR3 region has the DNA TGTGCCAGTAGTACCGCAAACACCGGGGAGCTGTTTTTT. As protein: CASSTANTGELFF.

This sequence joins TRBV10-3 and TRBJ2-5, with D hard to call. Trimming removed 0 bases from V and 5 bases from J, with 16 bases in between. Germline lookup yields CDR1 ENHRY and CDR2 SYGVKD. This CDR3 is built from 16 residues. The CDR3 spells CAISESGPPARETQYF. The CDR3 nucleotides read TGTGCCATCAGTGAGTCCGGACCGCCGGCTAGGGAGACCCAGTACTTC.

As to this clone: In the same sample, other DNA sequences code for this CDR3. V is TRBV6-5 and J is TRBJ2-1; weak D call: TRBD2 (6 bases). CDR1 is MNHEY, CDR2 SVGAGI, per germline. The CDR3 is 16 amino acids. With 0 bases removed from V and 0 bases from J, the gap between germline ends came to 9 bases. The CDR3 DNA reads TGTGCCAGCAGTTACTCGGTGGGGGGCTCCTACAATGAGCAGTTCTTC. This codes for CASSYSVGGSYNEQFF.

CDR3 nucleotide sequence: TGTGCCAGCAGTTTATACTGGCGGAAGGGGGGTATTGGTTCCTACGAGCAGTACTTC. It encodes CASSLYWRKGGIGSYEQYF. This sequence joins TRBV28 and TRBJ2-7, with D perhaps assigned TRBD1 or TRBD2 (6 bases each). CDR3 length: 19 amino acids. Looked up from germline, CDR1 is MDHEN and CDR2 is SYDVKM. V lost 1 base and J 1 base, leaving 23 bases between the germline ends.

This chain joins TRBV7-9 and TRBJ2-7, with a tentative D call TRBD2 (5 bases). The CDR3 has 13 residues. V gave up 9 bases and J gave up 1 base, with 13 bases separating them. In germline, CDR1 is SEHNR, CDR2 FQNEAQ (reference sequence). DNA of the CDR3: TGTGCCAGTACCGGAGGCATATCCTACGAGCAGTACTTC. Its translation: CASTGGISYEQYF.